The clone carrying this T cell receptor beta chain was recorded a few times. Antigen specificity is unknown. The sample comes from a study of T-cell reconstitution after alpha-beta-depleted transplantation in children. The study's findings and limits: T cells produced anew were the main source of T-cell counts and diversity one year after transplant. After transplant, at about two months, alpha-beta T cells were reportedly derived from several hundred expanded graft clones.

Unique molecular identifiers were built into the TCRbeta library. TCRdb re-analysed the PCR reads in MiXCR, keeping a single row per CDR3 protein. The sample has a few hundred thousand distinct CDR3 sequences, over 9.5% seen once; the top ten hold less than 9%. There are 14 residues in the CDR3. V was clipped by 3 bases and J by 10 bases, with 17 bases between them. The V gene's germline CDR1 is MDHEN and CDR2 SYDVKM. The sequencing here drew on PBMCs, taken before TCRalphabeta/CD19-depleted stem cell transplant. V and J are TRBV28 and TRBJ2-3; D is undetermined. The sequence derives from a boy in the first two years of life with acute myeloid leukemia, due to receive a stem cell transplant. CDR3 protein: CASSFEAEADAQYF. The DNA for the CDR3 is TGTGCCAGCAGTTTCGAGGCAGAGGCGGATGCGCAGTATTTT.